The 30 T cell receptor beta chains in this list originate from one sample, sequenced in a study of cytomegalovirus exposure and HLA in healthy donors. Amplification used 60 Vbeta primers and 13 Jbeta primers. TCRdb's copy holds only in-frame clones and misses some; the assay was immunoSEQ multiplex PCR. The sample records about 140,000 clones, around 82% being singletons. Specimen: PBMCs. All receptors derive from a man aged 45-65 years in good health and CMV-seronegative.

V usage is TRBV9 and J usage is TRBJ2-1; no firm D call. The V and J ends lost 1 base and 1 base respectively, with 9 bases between them. Per the germline V gene, CDR1 is SGDLS and CDR2 is YYNGEE. CDR3 length equals 15 residues. The CDR3 DNA follows: TGTGCCAGCAGCGTATTAGACTCATCCTACAATGAGCAGTTCTTC. It translates to CASSVLDSSYNEQFF.

This chain connects TRBV5-5 to TRBJ2-6; D unresolved. V lost 5 bases to trimming and J lost 0 bases, with 9 bases between them. The CDR3 length is 15 residues. Germline CDR1 SGHKS, CDR2 YYEKEE (reference sequence). CDR3 DNA: TGTGCCAGCAGGCAGGCTGACTCTGGGGCCAACGTCCTGACTTTC. Its translation is CASRQADSGANVLTF.

The chain recombines TRBV5-1 with TRBJ1-4; D might be TRBD1 (5 bases). Germline lookup yields CDR1 SGHRS and CDR2 YFSETQ. This CDR3 contains 14 residues. Trimming pared 0 bases from V and 7 bases from J, leaving 10 bases between. The CDR3 coding sequence is TGCGCCAGCAGCTTGGTTCAGGGTAGTGAAAAACTGTTTTTT. It translates to CASSLVQGSEKLFF.

The V and J genes are TRBV7-9 and TRBJ1-1; maybe TRBD1 (6 bases). The CDR3 consists of 13 residues. V lost 7 bases and J lost 1, with 10 bases in between. CDR1 SEHNR and CDR2 FQNEAQ come from the germline V gene (reference sequence). The CDR3 DNA reads TGTGCCAGCAACAAGGGACAGAACACTGAAGCTTTCTTT. This encodes CASNKGQNTEAFF. Complete variable domain (other parts from reference TRBV7-9 and TRBJ1-1): DTGVSQNPRHKITKRGQNVTFRCDPISEHNRLYWYRQTLGQGPEFLTYFQNEAQLEKSRLLSDRFSAERPKGSFSTLEIQRTEQGDSAMYLCASNKGQNTEAFFGQGTRLTVV.

The chain recombines TRBV5-6 with TRBJ1-6; D perhaps matches TRBD1 (5 bases). V was clipped by 3 bases and J by 8 bases, with 24 bases between them. CDR1 and CDR2 from the germline V gene are SGHDT and YYEEEE. This CDR3 contains 18 residues. The CDR3 protein is CASSSWVEFQGADSPLHF. CDR3 DNA sequence: TGTGCCAGCAGCTCGTGGGTAGAATTCCAGGGTGCCGATTCACCCCTCCACTTT.

The chain links TRBV2 to TRBJ2-6; D unresolved. Trimming removed 2 bases at V and 8 bases at J, with 7 bases between. Per the germline V gene, CDR1 is SNHLY and CDR2 is FYNNEI. The CDR3 is 13 residues long. The CDR3 DNA is TGTGCCAGCAGTGAAATCGAGTCCAACGTCCTGACTTTC. It specifies CASSEIESNVLTF.

The rearrangement joins TRBV28 to TRBJ2-1; TRBD2 is a possible D gene (7 bases). The CDR3 consists of 13 residues. Trimming stripped 7 bases from V and 9 bases from J, with 16 bases between. Looked up from germline, CDR1 is MDHEN and CDR2 is SYDVKM. The DNA of the CDR3 is TGTGCCAGCATCGTGGGGGGGCCGGGTGAGCAGTTCTTC. This gives the protein CASIVGGPGEQFF.

The chain has TRBV7-9 and TRBJ2-3; 9 bases agree with TRBD2. J was trimmed by 6 bases and V by 1 base; bases with no gene match: 8. The CDR3 runs 16 residues. Per the germline V gene, CDR1 is SEHNR and CDR2 is FQNEAQ (reference sequence). CDR3 sequence (DNA): TGTGCCAGCAGCTTAGTGTTAGCGGGGGCCCGGGATACGCAGTATTTT. It specifies CASSLVLAGARDTQYF.

In this sample, this clone turned up once. At the DNA level, this CDR3 is encoded by other sequences in the same sample as well. The chain carries TRBV30 and TRBJ2-2; D uncertain. The V gene's germline CDR1 is GTSNPN and CDR2 SVGIG (reference sequence). CDR3 length: 13 amino acids. The germline V and J ends were trimmed by 2 bases and 2 bases, with 6 bases remaining between them. For the CDR3, the DNA is TGTGCCTGGAGTCCCTTTAACACCGGGGAGCTGTTTTTT. It is translated as CAWSPFNTGELFF.

This chain joins TRBV29-1 and TRBJ1-4, with D possibly being TRBD1 (6 bases). This CDR3 spans 14 amino acids. V was pared by 5 bases and J by 0 bases, with 10 bases between. Germline assignment: CDR1 SQVTM and CDR2 ANQGSEA. As DNA, the CDR3 is TGCAGCGTTCACAGGGCCGCAACTAATGAAAAACTGTTTTTT. This codes for CSVHRAATNEKLFF.

The chain has TRBV11-2 and TRBJ2-5; D not resolved. V was shortened by 1 base and J by 2 bases, with 11 bases between the two germline ends. The germline V gene encodes CDR1 SGHAT and CDR2 FQNNGV. The CDR3 is made up of 15 amino acids. CDR3: CASSLGGILQETQYF. In nucleotides, the CDR3 is TGTGCCAGCAGCTTAGGCGGAATACTTCAAGAGACCCAGTACTTC.

The rearrangement links TRBV15 to TRBJ2-1; the match to TRBD2 covers 7 bases. Looked up from germline, CDR1 is LNHNV and CDR2 is YYDKDF (reference sequence). J was trimmed by 4 bases and V by 0 bases; bases with no gene match: 12. The CDR3 runs 18 residues. The CDR3 reads CATSREARRSGGYNEQFF. The CDR3 region has the DNA TGTGCCACCAGCAGAGAAGCCCGACGCTCGGGGGGTTACAATGAGCAGTTCTTC.

The chain employs TRBV30 and TRBJ2-7, with TRBD1 matching 10 bases. Germline CDR1 is GTSNPN and CDR2 is SVGIG (reference sequence). V was clipped by 5 bases and J by 3 bases; unmatched bases: 7. This CDR3 has 14 amino acids. CDR3: CAWSDRTGGYEQYF. CDR3 nucleotides: TGTGCCTGGTCGGACAGGACAGGGGGCTACGAGCAGTACTTC.

The chain has TRBV19 and TRBJ1-5; D is perhaps TRBD1 (5 bases). Germline values: CDR1 LNHDA, CDR2 SQIVND (reference sequence). The CDR3 length is 15 residues. V was clipped by 3 bases and J by 1 base, with 10 bases between them. In DNA, the CDR3 is TGTGCCAGTAGTATCGGCAGGGCAAGCAATCAGCCCCAGCATTTT. It translates to CASSIGRASNQPQHF.

The gene calls are TRBV7-8 and TRBJ2-1; a possible D gene is TRBD2 (7 bases). V was shortened by 5 bases and J by 6 bases, with 17 bases between the two germline ends. CDR3 length: 15 residues. CDR1 is SGHVS, CDR2 FQNEAQ, per germline. Written as DNA, the CDR3 is TGTGCCAGCAGCCCAAGGAGGGGGGGGCCCAATGAGCAGTTCTTC. Translating gives CASSPRRGGPNEQFF. Using reference TRBV7-8 and TRBJ2-1 for the parts outside the CDR3, the full variable domain is GAGVSQSPRYKVAKRGQDVALRCDPISGHVSLFWYQQALGQGPEFLTYFQNEAQLDKSGLPSDRFFAERPEGSVSTLKIQRTQQEDSAVYLCASSPRRGGPNEQFFGPGTRLTVL.

CDR3 sequence: CASSSDRQGPNYGYTF. In DNA form, the CDR3 reads TGTGCCAGCAGTTCAGATCGACAGGGCCCTAACTATGGCTACACCTTC. This rearrangement joins TRBV28 to TRBJ1-2; 7 positions match TRBD1. Germline assignment: CDR1 MDHEN and CDR2 SYDVKM. The CDR3 spans 16 residues. The trim removed 4 bases at V and 0 bases at J, leaving 8 bases unmatched.

The rearrangement joins TRBV7-9 to TRBJ2-7; tentatively, D is TRBD2 (5 bases). V gave up 5 bases and J gave up 1 base, with 12 bases separating them. The CDR3 has 14 residues. From germline, CDR1 is SEHNR and CDR2 FQNEAQ (reference sequence). The DNA of the CDR3 is TGTGCCAGCAGCCGAGGACTGGGGTCCTACGAGCAGTACTTC. This sequence encodes CASSRGLGSYEQYF.

The V call is TRBV15, the J call TRBJ2-5, with D tentatively TRBD1 (6 bases). The CDR3 is made up of 14 amino acids. V shed 3 bases and J shed 1 base, with 9 bases lying between them. Per germline, CDR1 LNHNV and CDR2 YYDKDF (reference sequence). The CDR3 DNA reads as TGTGCCACCAGCAGGGACAGCTTCCAAGAGACCCAGTACTTC. It encodes CATSRDSFQETQYF.

The chain combines TRBV11-1 with TRBJ2-5; D may be TRBD1 (6 bases). Germline CDR1 SGHAT, CDR2 FQDESV (reference sequence). V was clipped by 0 bases and J by 5 bases, with 25 bases between them. The CDR3 has 19 residues. The CDR3: CASSLAKGVLAGSAETQYF. The CDR3 nucleotides are TGTGCCAGCAGCTTAGCTAAGGGGGTATTGGCAGGGTCAGCGGAGACCCAGTACTTC.

The CDR3 loop reads CASSLSWGLLSYEQYF. The CDR3 DNA reads as TGTGCCAGCAGCTTGAGCTGGGGCTTACTCTCCTACGAGCAGTACTTC. This chain uses TRBV5-5 with TRBJ2-7; tentative D call: TRBD1 (5 bases). This CDR3 region has 16 residues. V was trimmed by 1 base and J by 0 bases, leaving 14 bases between them. Germline lookup yields CDR1 SGHKS and CDR2 YYEKEE (reference sequence). The variable domain in full, with the rest retrieved from reference TRBV5-5 and TRBJ2-7, is DAGVTQSPTHLIKTRGQQVTLRCSPISGHKSVSWYQQVLGQGPQFIFQYYEKEERGRGNFPDRFSARQFPNYSSELNVNALLLGDSALYLCASSLSWGLLSYEQYFGPGTRLTVT.

J is TRBJ1-5 and V is TRBV5-1; TRBD1 agrees at 7 bases. J lost 2 bases, V lost 5 bases, and 7 bases had no gene match. The CDR3 spans 15 residues. The germline gives CDR1 SGHRS, CDR2 YFSETQ. CDR3 loop: CASRLTGQGNQPQHF. The CDR3 coding sequence is TGCGCCAGCAGGCTGACAGGGCAAGGCAATCAGCCCCAGCATTTT.

The CDR3 region is CASRVSGLSYEQYF. The DNA for the CDR3 is TGTGCCAGTAGGGTTAGCGGGCTCTCCTACGAGCAGTACTTC. This chain connects TRBV19 to TRBJ2-7; 7 bases agree with TRBD2. V was clipped by 6 bases and J by 0 bases; unmatched bases: 5. The V gene's germline CDR1 is LNHDA and CDR2 SQIVND (reference sequence). CDR3 length: 14 residues.

This clone was observed a handful of times. This chain links TRBV5-1 with TRBJ1-1, with no clear D. V was clipped by 0 bases and J by 3 bases, with 3 bases between them. Looked up from germline, CDR1 is SGHRS and CDR2 is YFSETQ. This CDR3 has 12 amino acids. The CDR3 DNA reads as TGCGCCAGCAGCTTGGAGCACACTGAAGCTTTCTTT. Its protein product is CASSLEHTEAFF.

The CDR3 loop is CASDSPNYGYTF. In DNA form, the CDR3 reads TGTGCTAGTGACAGCCCTAACTATGGCTACACCTTC. The gene calls are TRBV12-5 and TRBJ1-2; no clear D gene. Trimming cost V 7 bases and J 0 bases, with 6 bases left between them. Germline V gives CDR1 LGHNT, CDR2 FRNRAP. The CDR3 covers 12 residues.

This clone appeared a single time. The chain uses TRBV20-1 and TRBJ1-2; no reliable D call. Germline V gives CDR1 DFQATT, CDR2 SNEGSKA (reference sequence). The CDR3 totals 10 residues. V lost 3 bases, J lost 5 bases, and 4 bases lay in between. CDR3 sequence reads: CSASYYGYTF. CDR3 coding DNA: TGCAGTGCTAGCTATTATGGCTACACCTTC.

The J gene is TRBJ2-6, the V gene TRBV11-3; D is perhaps TRBD2 (5 bases). The germline gives CDR1 SGHNT, CDR2 YENEEA. Trimming removed 1 base from V and 2 bases from J, with 12 bases in between. This CDR3 has 17 amino acids. DNA of the CDR3: TGTGCCAGCAGCTTAGGAGTATCCGGGACTGGGGCCAACGTCCTGACTTTC. Residues: CASSLGVSGTGANVLTF.

This rearrangement joins TRBV27 to TRBJ2-7; TRBD2 agrees at 13 bases. Germline V gives CDR1 MNHEY, CDR2 SMNVEV (reference sequence). Trimming at V came to 1 base and at J to 0 bases, leaving 6 bases not matched to a gene. The CDR3 has 18 residues. CDR3 coding DNA: TGTGCCAGCAGTTTATTGTGGACTAGCGGGGGCCTCTCCTACGAGCAGTACTTC. Its translation: CASSLLWTSGGLSYEQYF.

J is TRBJ2-1 and V is TRBV7-2, with 9 bases lining up with TRBD2. Germline values: CDR1 SGHTA, CDR2 FQGNSA. The V and J ends lost 2 bases and 14 bases, in that order; junction bases with no gene match: 7. The CDR3 covers 13 residues. The CDR3: CASSLTTAGGKFF. The CDR3 nucleotides read TGTGCCAGCAGCTTAACTACGGCGGGAGGGAAGTTCTTC.

This clone is a singleton in its sample. This sequence joins TRBV10-1 and TRBJ1-1; unclear D gene. Germline V gene lookup returns CDR1 WNHNN and CDR2 SYGVQD (reference sequence). This CDR3 is 12 amino acids long. V was clipped by 6 bases and J by 10 bases, with 15 bases between them. CDR3 nucleotide sequence: TGCGCCAGCAGCCCCACCTCGGGATCAGCTTTCTTT. It is translated as CASSPTSGSAFF.

The CDR3: CASRRGSSYEQYF. In nucleotides, the CDR3 is TGTGCCAGCAGGCGAGGCTCCTCCTACGAGCAGTACTTC. J is TRBJ2-5 and V is TRBV27; no definite D call. Gene TRBJ2-7 matches the end of the DNA better, so the J call may be wrong. Per germline, CDR1 MNHEY and CDR2 SMNVEV (reference sequence). The CDR3 contains 13 residues.